What follows is one T cell receptor beta chain and its context. This clonotype was seen at least ten times. This clone's antigen is unknown. Per-base quality was not reported, and no clone a single base away is much larger than it. TCR beta CDR3 regions were amplified from RNA transcripts for repertoire sequencing. HTBI primers and the Qiagen OneStep RT-PCR kit were used in a first-round RT-PCR, which was followed by a second-round multiplex PCR, size selection and purification. The libraries underwent paired-end sequencing with 100 bp reads on an Illumina HiSeq2000. Per the authors' processing: SOAPnuke was used for read processing, and reads with adapters, uncalled bases, a mean Phred below 15, or no exact constant-primer or identifier match were discarded. COPE v1.2.5 was used to merge the high-quality paired reads. Clonotypes were defined as unique nucleotide sequences and were aligned to IMGT TRB V, D and J references using MiTCR v1.1. The analysis was limited to V-J combinations with a frequency above 0.0001, which together covered approximately 99% of the repertoires. A TCR clonal expansion and chaos score per V-J combination was defined as the ratio of F50 clonal expansion to chaos observed in the TCRdist matrix. Features were reduced by Welch's t-statistics and random forest to 10 to 15 V-J combinations, which fed a naive Bayes classifier. The similarity between thyroid and blood repertoires was quantified using the Morisita-Horn index. Clones were called with MiXCR by TCRdb after fastp trimmed the public reads at Q25, and only in-frame beta chains were retained. Entries are consolidated by CDR3 protein sequence, retaining the most common genes and DNA. The V and J calls and clone size come from TCRdb's table, not from the authors' own analysis. The table for this sample lists 300,000 to 400,000 distinct CDR3 sequences; 17% of them were counted only once. 9% to 15% of the sample is in the top ten clones.

This entry belongs to a study of Graves' ophthalmopathy and Graves' hyperthyroidism (dated by TCRdb to 2017 to 2018). Context from the whole study: Peripheral blood was collected before any treatment was given, at the time of initial diagnosis. In total, approximately 140 blood samples were TCR-sequenced: around 42 ophthalmopathy, 80 or so hyperthyroidism and around 17 hyperthyroidism-to-ophthalmopathy patients. In five or six hyperthyroidism patients, the T-cell repertoires found in thyroid tissue were compared with those found in blood. An independent validation cohort was composed of 18 hyperthyroidism patients and roughly 16 patients who later progressed from hyperthyroidism to ophthalmopathy. After sampling, hyperthyroidism patients received methimazole starting at 30 mg daily, and ophthalmopathy patients received high-dose intravenous methylprednisolone. The study used TCR beta repertoire signatures to distinguish Graves' ophthalmopathy from Graves' hyperthyroidism and to predict progression to ophthalmopathy. To explore V-J signatures that distinguish ophthalmopathy from hyperthyroidism, a discovery set of about a hundred patients was enrolled, made up of 43 with ophthalmopathy and roughly 55 with stable hyperthyroidism.

Ophthalmopathy patients were characterized by moderately to severely active disease, a Clinical Activity Score of at least 3, a NOSPECS grade of at least 4, and a disease duration under 3 months. Patients with other autoimmune diseases, uncontrolled infections, pregnancy or lactation were excluded. Clinical symptoms, serum thyroxine, TRAb, thyroid ultrasound and orbital computed tomography were used for diagnosis. Ficoll-Paque density gradient centrifugation was used to isolate PBMCs from 9.5 to 10 ml of fresh peripheral blood. Total RNA was extracted using Trizol reagent, and RNA quality was checked on an Agilent 2100 Bioanalyzer. V loses 6 bases, J loses 0 bases, and the germline ends lie 20 bases apart. Including the terminal cysteine and phenylalanine, the CDR3 comprises 17 residues. Of the read, only the CDR3 DNA is kept; its 51 bases are in frame from base 1. CDR1 and CDR2, looked up from the germline V gene (reference sequence), are DFQATT and SNEGSKA.

Overall results and qualifications from the work: Among expanded thyroid clonotypes with frequency above 0.001, most also showed up in blood, which suggests that blood repertoires may reflect the thyroid immune response. In validation, the model predicted ophthalmopathy progression with more than 55% sensitivity and approximately 78% specificity; roughly 12 predicted patients were CT-confirmed with GO in a median of approximately 6.5 months. The 13-signature model separated ophthalmopathy from stable hyperthyroidism with 85% to 90% sensitivity and around 81% specificity in cross-validation, and 80%/75% in the test set. No statistical method was used to predetermine the sample size, and group allocation was not hidden from the investigators.

Recombination connected TRBV20-1 to TRBJ2-2, with no D gene named confidently. The sequenced sample consisted of peripheral blood. The receptor was isolated from an adult man with Graves' ophthalmopathy. The DNA sequence is given as TGCAGTGCCAAACCTGGTAGCAGCATCTCGAACACCGGGGAGCTGTTTTTT. The encoded protein is CSAKPGSSISNTGELFF.